This is a list of T cell receptor beta chains from one sample in a study of CD8+CD57+ T cells in acquired aplastic anemia. From the reads, TCRdb called clonotypes with MiXCR, one entry per CDR3 protein. The data contain approximately 150,000 distinct CDR3 sequences, roughly 45% of them singletons. Sequences were obtained from sorted CD4+, CD8+, or CD8+CD57+ T cells (not recorded which) from PBMCs. The receptors were sampled from a human donor with aplastic anemia. The CDR3 runs from the conserved cysteine through the conserved F or W. Fields, in order: D gene, CDR3 length, V gene, clone size, J gene, CDR3 DNA, CDR3 protein. The D gene is left open where the match is weak. Clone size is given for some rows only: seen once, a few or many times, or a class if the clone is expanded.

TRBD1,17,TRBV20-1,many,TRBJ2-6,TGCAGTGCCGTGGGGGGCAGGGGGCTATTTGGGGCCAACGTCCTGACTTTC,CSAVGGRGLFGANVLTF
TRBD1,15,TRBV2,-,TRBJ2-5,TGTGCCAGCACTGGGGACAGGGGGCGCGGAGAGACCCAGTACTTC,CASTGDRGRGETQYF
-,12,TRBV12-3/TRBV12-4,many,TRBJ2-1,TGTGCCAGCTCCACAGGCCGCGGTGAGCAGTTCTTC,CASSTGRGEQFF
-,16,TRBV10-3,-,TRBJ2-2,TGTGCCAGCAGTTACTCCGGGACTCCTATCGGCGGGGAGCTGTTTTTT,CASSYSGTPIGGELFF
-,16,TRBV25-1,once,TRBJ2-5,TGTGCCAGCAGCCCGGCAGCGGGCTTACCCCAAGAGACCCAGTACTTC,CASSPAAGLPQETQYF
TRBD1,14,TRBV7-9,-,TRBJ2-7,TGTGCCAGCAGCAACTACGGACAGGGCGGCGAGCAGTACTTC,CASSNYGQGGEQYF
-,16,TRBV20-1,-,TRBJ1-3,TGCAGTGCTAGAGATACCCGGGACTTCCCTGGAAACACCATATATTTT,CSARDTRDFPGNTIYF
TRBD2,16,TRBV19,many,TRBJ2-4,TGTGCCAGTAGTATAGCGGCTAGCGGGGGGGTAAACATTCAGTACTTC,CASSIAASGGVNIQYF
TRBD1,15,TRBV5-4,-,TRBJ2-7,TGTGCCAGCACCGTACGGGACAGCCTCTCCTACGAGCAGTACTTC,CASTVRDSLSYEQYF
-,14,TRBV2,-,TRBJ1-6,TGTGCCAGCAGCGTTCGACAGGTGAATTCACCCCTCCACTTT,CASSVRQVNSPLHF
-,13,TRBV15,-,TRBJ2-5,TGTGCCACCAGCAGGACTTTCCAAGAGACCCAGTACTTC,CATSRTFQETQYF
-,15,TRBV25-1,-,TRBJ2-5,TGTGCCACCAGTGACCCACGACTAGGAGGGGAGACCCAGTACTTC,CATSDPRLGGETQYF
TRBD2,16,TRBV5-1,many,TRBJ2-3,TGCGCCAGCAGCCCGACCGGGACTAGCGGGGCAGATACGCAGTATTTT,CASSPTGTSGADTQYF
-,17,TRBV24-1,many,TRBJ2-3,TGTGCCACCAGTGATCCCAAAGGGGGATCTAGCACAGATACGCAGTATTTT,CATSDPKGGSSTDTQYF
-,12,TRBV20-1,-,TRBJ1-3,TGCAGTGCTAGAGAGAACGGAAACACCATATATTTT,CSARENGNTIYF
TRBD2,14,TRBV2,-,TRBJ2-1,TGTGCCAGCAGTTGGCGCGGGAGGGCCAATGAGCAGTTCTTC,CASSWRGRANEQFF
TRBD1,12,TRBV7-2,many,TRBJ2-7,TGTGCCAGCAGACCGACAGGGGGAGAGCAGTACTTC,CASRPTGGEQYF
-,14,TRBV10-3,many,TRBJ2-7,TGTGCCATCAGACCCGGGACGTCCTCCTACGAGCAGTACTTC,CAIRPGTSSYEQYF
-,14,TRBV7-9,many,TRBJ2-5,TGTGCCAGCAGCTCTAGGTCGGGAGTCGAGACCCAGTACTTC,CASSSRSGVETQYF
-,14,TRBV12-3/TRBV12-4,once,TRBJ2-1,TGTGCCAGCAGTTTTATGAGACAGAACAATGAGCAGTTCTTC,CASSFMRQNNEQFF
TRBD1,18,TRBV4-2,-,TRBJ1-2,TGTGCCAGCAGCCAAGAGGTCTCGCAGGGGGCGGCTAACTATGGCTACACCTTC,CASSQEVSQGAANYGYTF
-,19,TRBV19,few,TRBJ2-5,TGTGCCAGTAGTATAGGAGTGAGGGCCAGGGGCATCCACAAAGAGACCCAGTACTTC,CASSIGVRARGIHKETQYF
-,12,TRBV3-1,-,TRBJ2-1,TGTGCCAGCAGCCACGGACAGCCGGGTCAGTTCTTC,CASSHGQPGQFF
-,14,TRBV20-1,many,TRBJ2-7,TGCAGTGCTAGAGAGAGGGATCTCCGCTACGAGCAGTACTTC,CSARERDLRYEQYF
-,16,TRBV18,-,TRBJ1-5,TGTGCCAGCTCACGTGGGACGAAAAATAGCAATCAGCCCCAGCATTTT,CASSRGTKNSNQPQHF
TRBD2,14,TRBV25-1,few,TRBJ2-1,TGTGCCAGCAGTAGACTAGCGGTATACAATGAGCAGTTCTTC,CASSRLAVYNEQFF
-,14,TRBV5-6,-,TRBJ2-1,TGTGCCAGCAGCTTTAAGGGGGGATTATACGAGCAGTTCTTC,CASSFKGGLYEQFF
-,11,TRBV24-1,many,TRBJ1-3,TGTGCCACCTCACTCGGAAACACCATATATTTT,CATSLGNTIYF
-,13,TRBV7-2,many,TRBJ1-5,TGTGCCAGCAGCTTCACGAGCAATCAGCCCCAGCATTTT,CASSFTSNQPQHF
-,13,TRBV19,-,TRBJ2-1,TGTGCCAGCAAAGCGGAACCCTACAATGAGCAGTTCTTC,CASKAEPYNEQFF
-,16,TRBV19,many,TRBJ2-2,TGTGCCAGTGGCCCAAGGGACTACAGGGTTACCGGGGAGCTGTTTTTT,CASGPRDYRVTGELFF
-,13,TRBV20-1,-,TRBJ1-5,TGCAGTGCTAGGGGAAATAGCAATCAGCCCCAGCATTTT,CSARGNSNQPQHF
TRBD1,15,TRBV11-2,-,TRBJ2-7,TGTGCCAGCAGCCCGACGACAGGGAGTTCCTACGAGCAGTACTTC,CASSPTTGSSYEQYF
TRBD1,14,TRBV15,many,TRBJ2-7,TGTGCCACCAGCAGGGAACAGGGGACCTACGAGCAGTACTTC,CATSREQGTYEQYF
TRBD1,14,TRBV5-1,many,TRBJ1-2,TGCGCCAGCAGCATGGACAGGGGGGTCAGAGGCTACACCTTC,CASSMDRGVRGYTF
TRBD1,14,TRBV10-1,once,TRBJ2-1,TGCGCCAGCAGCGGACAGGGCTCCTACAATGAGCAGTTCTTC,CASSGQGSYNEQFF